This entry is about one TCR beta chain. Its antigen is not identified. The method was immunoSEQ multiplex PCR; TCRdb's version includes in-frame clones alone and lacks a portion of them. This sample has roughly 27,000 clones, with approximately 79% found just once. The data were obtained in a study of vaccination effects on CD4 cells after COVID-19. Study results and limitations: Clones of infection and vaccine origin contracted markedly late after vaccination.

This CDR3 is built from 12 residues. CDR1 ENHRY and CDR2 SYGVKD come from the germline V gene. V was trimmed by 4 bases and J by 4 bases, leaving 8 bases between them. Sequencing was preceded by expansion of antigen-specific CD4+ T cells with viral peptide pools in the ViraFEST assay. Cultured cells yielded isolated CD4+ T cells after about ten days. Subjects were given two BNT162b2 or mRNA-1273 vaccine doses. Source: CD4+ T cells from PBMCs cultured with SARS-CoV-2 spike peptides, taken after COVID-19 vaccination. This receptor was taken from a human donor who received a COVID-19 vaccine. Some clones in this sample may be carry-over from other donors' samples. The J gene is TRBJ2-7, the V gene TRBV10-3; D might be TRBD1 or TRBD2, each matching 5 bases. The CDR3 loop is CAISGDGYEQYV. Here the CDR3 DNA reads TGTGCCATCAGTGGGGACGGGTACGAGCAGTACGTC.